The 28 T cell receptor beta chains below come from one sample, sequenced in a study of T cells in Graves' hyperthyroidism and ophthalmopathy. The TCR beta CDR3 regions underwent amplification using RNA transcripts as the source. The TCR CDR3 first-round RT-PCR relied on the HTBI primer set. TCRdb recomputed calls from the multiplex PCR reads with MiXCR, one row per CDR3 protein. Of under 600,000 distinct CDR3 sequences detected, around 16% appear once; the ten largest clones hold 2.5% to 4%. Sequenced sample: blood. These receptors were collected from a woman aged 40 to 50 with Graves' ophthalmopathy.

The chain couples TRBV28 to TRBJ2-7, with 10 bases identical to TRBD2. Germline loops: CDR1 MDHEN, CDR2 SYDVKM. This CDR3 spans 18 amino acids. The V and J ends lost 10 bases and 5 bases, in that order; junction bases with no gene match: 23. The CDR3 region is CATRSARGGSGRQNEQYF. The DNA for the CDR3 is TGTGCCACCCGGTCGGCCAGAGGTGGTAGCGGGAGGCAGAACGAGCAGTACTTC.

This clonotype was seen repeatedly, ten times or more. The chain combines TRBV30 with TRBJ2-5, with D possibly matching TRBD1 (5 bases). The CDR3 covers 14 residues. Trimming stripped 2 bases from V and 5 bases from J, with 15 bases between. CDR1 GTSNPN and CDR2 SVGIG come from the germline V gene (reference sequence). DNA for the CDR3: TGTGCCTGGAGTCAAAAGGGGATTGCGGAGACCCAGTACTTC. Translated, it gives CAWSQKGIAETQYF.

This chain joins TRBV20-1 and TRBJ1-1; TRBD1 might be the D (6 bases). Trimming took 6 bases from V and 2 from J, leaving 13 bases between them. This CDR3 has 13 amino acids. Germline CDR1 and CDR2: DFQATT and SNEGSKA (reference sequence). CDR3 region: CSAPLGANTEAFF. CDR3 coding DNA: TGCAGTGCCCCGTTGGGGGCCAACACTGAAGCTTTCTTT.

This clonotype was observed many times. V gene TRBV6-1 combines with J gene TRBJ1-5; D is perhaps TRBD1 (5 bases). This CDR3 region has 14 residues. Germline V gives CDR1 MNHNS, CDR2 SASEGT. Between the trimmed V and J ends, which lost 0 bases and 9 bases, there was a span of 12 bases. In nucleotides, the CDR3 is TGTGCCAGCAGTGAAGCAGGGGAGATTATGCCCCAGCATTTT. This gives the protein CASSEAGEIMPQHF.

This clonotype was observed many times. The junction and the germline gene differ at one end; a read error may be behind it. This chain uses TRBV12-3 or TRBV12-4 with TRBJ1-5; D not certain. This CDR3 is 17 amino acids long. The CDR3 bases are TGTGCCAGCAGCTTAGGGTCCGCGGGCTGGGAAAATCAGCCCCAGCATTTT. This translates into CASSLGSAGWENQPQHF.

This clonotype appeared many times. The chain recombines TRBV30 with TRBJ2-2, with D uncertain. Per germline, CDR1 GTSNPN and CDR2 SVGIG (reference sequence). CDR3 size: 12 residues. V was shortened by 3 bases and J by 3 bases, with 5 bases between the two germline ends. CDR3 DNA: TGTGCCTGGAGAGGACACACCGGGGAGCTGTTTTTT. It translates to CAWRGHTGELFF.

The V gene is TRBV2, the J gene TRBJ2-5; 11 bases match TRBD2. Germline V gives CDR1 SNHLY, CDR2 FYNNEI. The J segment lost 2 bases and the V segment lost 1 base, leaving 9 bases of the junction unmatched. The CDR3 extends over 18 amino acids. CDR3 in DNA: TGTGCCAGCAGTGAAGGTAGCGGGGGGGCCGCAAATCAAGAGACCCAGTACTTC. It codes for CASSEGSGGAANQETQYF.

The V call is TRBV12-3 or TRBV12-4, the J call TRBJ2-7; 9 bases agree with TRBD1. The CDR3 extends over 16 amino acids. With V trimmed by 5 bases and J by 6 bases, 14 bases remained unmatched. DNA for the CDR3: TGTGCCAGCAGTCGCTGGGGACAGGGTAAAATGGGCGAGCAGTACTTC. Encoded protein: CASSRWGQGKMGEQYF.

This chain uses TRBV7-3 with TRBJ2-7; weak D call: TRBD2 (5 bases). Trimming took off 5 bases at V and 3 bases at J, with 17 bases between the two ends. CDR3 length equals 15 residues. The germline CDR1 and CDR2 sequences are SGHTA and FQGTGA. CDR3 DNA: TGTGCCAGCAGCCCTGCTCCGGACTTGATCTACGAGCAGTACTTC. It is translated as CASSPAPDLIYEQYF.

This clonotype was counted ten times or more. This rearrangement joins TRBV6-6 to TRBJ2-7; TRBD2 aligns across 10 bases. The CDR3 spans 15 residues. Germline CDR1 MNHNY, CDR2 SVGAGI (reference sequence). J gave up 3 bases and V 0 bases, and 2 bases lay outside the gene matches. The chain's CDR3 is CASSYSGTSDYEQYF. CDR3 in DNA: TGTGCCAGCAGTTACTCCGGGACTAGCGACTACGAGCAGTACTTC.

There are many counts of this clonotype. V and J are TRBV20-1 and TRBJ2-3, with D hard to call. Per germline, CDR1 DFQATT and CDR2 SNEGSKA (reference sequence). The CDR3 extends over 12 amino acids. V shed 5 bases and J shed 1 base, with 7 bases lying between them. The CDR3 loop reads CSAPRRTDTQYF. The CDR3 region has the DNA TGCAGTGCTCCCCGCCGCACAGATACGCAGTATTTT.

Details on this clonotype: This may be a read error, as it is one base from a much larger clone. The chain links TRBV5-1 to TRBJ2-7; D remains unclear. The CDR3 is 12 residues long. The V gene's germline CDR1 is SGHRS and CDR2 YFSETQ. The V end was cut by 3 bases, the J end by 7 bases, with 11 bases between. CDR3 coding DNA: TGCGCCAGCAGCTCGCCTACGGTGGAGCAGTACTTC. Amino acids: CASSSPTVEQYF.

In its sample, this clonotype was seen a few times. CDR3 DNA: TGCAGTGCTAGAGGACCGAACACTGAAGCTTTCTTT. Amino acid sequence: CSARGPNTEAFF. This chain links TRBV20-1 with TRBJ1-1; D not certain. In germline, CDR1 is DFQATT, CDR2 SNEGSKA (reference sequence). Trimming stripped 1 base from V and 1 base from J, with 4 bases between. The CDR3 consists of 12 residues.

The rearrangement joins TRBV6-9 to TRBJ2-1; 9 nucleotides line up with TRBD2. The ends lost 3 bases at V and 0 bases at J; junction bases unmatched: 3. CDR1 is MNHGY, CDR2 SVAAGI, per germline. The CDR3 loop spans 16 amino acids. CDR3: CASSYHSGSSYNEQFF. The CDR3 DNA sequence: TGTGCCAGCAGTTACCATAGCGGGAGCTCCTACAATGAGCAGTTCTTC.

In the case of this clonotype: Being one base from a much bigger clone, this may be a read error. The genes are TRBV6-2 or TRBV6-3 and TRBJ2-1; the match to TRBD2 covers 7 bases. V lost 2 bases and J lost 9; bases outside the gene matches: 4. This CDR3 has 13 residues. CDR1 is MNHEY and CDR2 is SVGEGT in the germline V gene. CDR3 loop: CASSYASGSEQFF. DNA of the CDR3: TGTGCCAGCAGTTACGCTAGCGGCAGTGAGCAGTTCTTC.

The CDR3 DNA sequence: TGCGCCAGCAGCTTGTTCACAGGACAAATGAACACTGAAGCTTTCTTT. Translating it yields CASSLFTGQMNTEAFF. The V and J genes are TRBV5-1 and TRBJ1-1; TRBD1 might be the D (5 bases). Germline CDR1 is SGHRS and CDR2 is YFSETQ. CDR3 length: 16 residues. V shed 1 base and J shed 0 bases, with 13 bases lying between them. The complete variable domain, with remaining parts taken from reference TRBV5-1 and TRBJ1-1, reads KAGVTQTPRYLIKTRGQQVTLSCSPISGHRSVSWYQQTPGQGLQFLFEYFSETQRNKGNFPGRFSGRQFSNSRSEMNVSTLELGDSALYLCASSLFTGQMNTEAFFGQGTRLTVV.

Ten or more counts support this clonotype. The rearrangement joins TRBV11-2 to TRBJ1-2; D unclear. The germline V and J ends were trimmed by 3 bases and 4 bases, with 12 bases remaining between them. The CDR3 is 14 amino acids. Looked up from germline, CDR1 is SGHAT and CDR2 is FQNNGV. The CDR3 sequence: CASSFSGNSYGYTF. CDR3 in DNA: TGTGCCAGCAGCTTTAGCGGGAACTCCTATGGCTACACCTTC.

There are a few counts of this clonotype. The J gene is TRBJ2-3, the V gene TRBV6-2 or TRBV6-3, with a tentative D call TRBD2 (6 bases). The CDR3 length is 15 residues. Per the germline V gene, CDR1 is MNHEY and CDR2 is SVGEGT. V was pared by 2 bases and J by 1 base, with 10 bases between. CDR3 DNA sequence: TGTGCCAGCAGTTACGATACGGGAGGCACAGATACGCAGTATTTT. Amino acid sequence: CASSYDTGGTDTQYF.

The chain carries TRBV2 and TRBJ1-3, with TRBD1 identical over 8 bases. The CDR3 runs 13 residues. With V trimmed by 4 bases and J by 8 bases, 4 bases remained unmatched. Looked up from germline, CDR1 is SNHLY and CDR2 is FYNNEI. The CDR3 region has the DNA TGTGCCAGCAGTGCAGGGACAGGCTACACCATATATTTT. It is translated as CASSAGTGYTIYF.

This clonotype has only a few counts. CDR3 loop: CASRGLALTDTQYF. CDR3 sequence (DNA): TGTGCCAGCAGGGGACTAGCTCTCACAGATACGCAGTATTTT. The chain employs TRBV6-1 and TRBJ2-3; TRBD2 agrees at 9 bases. Trimming at V came to 6 bases and at J to 2 bases, leaving 3 bases not matched to a gene. Germline V gene data show CDR1 as MNHNS and CDR2 as SASEGT. The CDR3 covers 14 residues.

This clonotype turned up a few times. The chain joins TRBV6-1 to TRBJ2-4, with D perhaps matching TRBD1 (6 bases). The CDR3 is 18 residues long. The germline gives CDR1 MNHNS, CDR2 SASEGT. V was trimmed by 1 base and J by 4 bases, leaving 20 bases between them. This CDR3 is CASSEGQYSGASKNIQYF. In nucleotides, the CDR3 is TGTGCCAGCAGTGAAGGACAGTATTCAGGGGCGTCTAAAAACATTCAGTACTTC.

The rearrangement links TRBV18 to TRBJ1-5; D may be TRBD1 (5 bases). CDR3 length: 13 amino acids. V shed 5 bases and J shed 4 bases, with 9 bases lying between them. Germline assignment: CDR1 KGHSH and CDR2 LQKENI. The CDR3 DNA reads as TGTGCCAGCTCAATGGGACGTAATCAGCCCCAGCATTTT. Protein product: CASSMGRNQPQHF.

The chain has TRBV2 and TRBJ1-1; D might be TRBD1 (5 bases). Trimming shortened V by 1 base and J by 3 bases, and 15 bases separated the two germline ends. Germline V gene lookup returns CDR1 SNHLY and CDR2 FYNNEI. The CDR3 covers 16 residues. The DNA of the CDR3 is TGTGCCAGCAGTGAAGAACCGGGGGACGGGGACACTGAAGCTTTCTTT. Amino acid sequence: CASSEEPGDGDTEAFF.

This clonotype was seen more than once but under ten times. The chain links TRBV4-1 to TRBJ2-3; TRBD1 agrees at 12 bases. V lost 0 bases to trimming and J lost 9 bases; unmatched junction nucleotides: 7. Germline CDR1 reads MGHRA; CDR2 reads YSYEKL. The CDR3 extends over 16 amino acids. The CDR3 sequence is CASSQEGTGGGGTQYF. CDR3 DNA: TGCGCCAGCAGCCAAGAAGGGACAGGGGGCGGAGGGACGCAGTATTTT.

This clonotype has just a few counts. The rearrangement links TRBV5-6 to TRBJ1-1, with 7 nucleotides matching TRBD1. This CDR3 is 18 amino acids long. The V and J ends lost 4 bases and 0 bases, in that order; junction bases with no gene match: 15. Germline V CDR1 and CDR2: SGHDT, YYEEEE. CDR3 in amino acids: CASSLKRGLLTMNTEAFF. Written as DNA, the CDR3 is TGTGCCAGCAGCCTCAAAAGGGGGCTGCTTACTATGAACACTGAAGCTTTCTTT.

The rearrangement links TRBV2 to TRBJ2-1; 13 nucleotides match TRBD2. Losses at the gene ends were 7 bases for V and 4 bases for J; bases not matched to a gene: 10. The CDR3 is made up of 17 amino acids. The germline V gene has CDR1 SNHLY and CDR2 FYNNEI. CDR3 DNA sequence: TGTGCCAGCAAGTGGGGGACTAGCGGGACCAGATACAATGAGCAGTTCTTC. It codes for CASKWGTSGTRYNEQFF.

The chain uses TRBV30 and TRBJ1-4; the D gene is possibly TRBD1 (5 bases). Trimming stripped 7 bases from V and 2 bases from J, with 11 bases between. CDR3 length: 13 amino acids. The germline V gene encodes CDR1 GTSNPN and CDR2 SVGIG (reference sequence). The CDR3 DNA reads TGTGCCTCGGAGGGGCCGACTAATGAAAAACTGTTTTTT. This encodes CASEGPTNEKLFF.

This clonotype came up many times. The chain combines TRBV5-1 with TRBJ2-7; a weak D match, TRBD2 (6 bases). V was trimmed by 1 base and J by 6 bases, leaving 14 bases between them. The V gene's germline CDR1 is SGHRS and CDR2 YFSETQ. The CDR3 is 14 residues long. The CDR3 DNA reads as TGCGCCAGCAGCTTGAGTGGGGCCGGGAGCGAGCAGTACTTC. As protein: CASSLSGAGSEQYF.